A selection of T cell receptor beta chains follows, all from one sample in a study of human T cells and chemical hapten exposure. From the RACE reads, TCRdb called clonotypes with MiXCR, one entry per CDR3 protein. This sample has fewer than 200,000 distinct CDR3 sequences, with approximately 20% found just once. The sample consisted of whole blood, taken in connection with sensitization to the hapten diphenylcyclopropenone (DPC). The receptors were gathered from a woman aged 45-65 years with alopecia areata. Some clones in this sample may be carry-over from other donors' samples. The CDR3 runs from the conserved cysteine through the conserved F or W. Fields, in order: CDR3 DNA, CDR3 protein, J gene, V gene, clone size, D gene. A D gene is named only where the DNA matches it firmly. Clone size is given for some rows only: seen once, a few or many times, or a class if the clone is expanded.

TGTGCCACCAGTGACGCCGGGACTAGTCCCACCGGGGAGCTGTTTTTT | CATSDAGTSPTGELFF | TRBJ2-2 | TRBV24-1 | NA | TRBD2
TGCAGTGCTTATACAGGGCAGGAGGGCTACACCTTC | CSAYTGQEGYTF | TRBJ1-2 | TRBV20-1 | few | NA
TGCGCCAGCACCCCGAGACTAGCGGGAGACACAGATACGCAGTATTTT | CASTPRLAGDTDTQYF | TRBJ2-3 | TRBV5-1 | NA | TRBD2
TGTGCCAGCAGCTCCCCACGGCTTGGGACCGGGGAGCTGTTTTTT | CASSSPRLGTGELFF | TRBJ2-2 | TRBV5-4 | NA | NA
TGCGCCAGCAGCTTGGACAGCTCGGACACTGAAGCTTTCTTT | CASSLDSSDTEAFF | TRBJ1-1 | TRBV5-1 | few | NA
TGTGCCTCCGGGACAGACGGCACAGATACGCAGTATTTT | CASGTDGTDTQYF | TRBJ2-3 | TRBV7-9 | few | TRBD1
TGCAGCGCCACCGGGACTAGCGGGATCAATGAGCAGTTCTTC | CSATGTSGINEQFF | TRBJ2-1 | TRBV29-1 | NA | TRBD2
TGCAGCGTCCGTGGACACAGGGAGAATGAAAAACTGTTTTTT | CSVRGHRENEKLFF | TRBJ1-4 | TRBV29-1 | NA | NA
TGTGCCAGCAGCCAAGGCCAGGGGTCCTACAATGAGCAGTTCTTC | CASSQGQGSYNEQFF | TRBJ2-1 | TRBV4-2 | few | NA
TGTGCCAGCAGCGCACTACAGGGTCCCTACGAGCAGTACTTC | CASSALQGPYEQYF | TRBJ2-7 | TRBV7-9 | NA | NA
TGTGCCAGCAGTTTTCTGCTAGCGGGAGTTGAGCAGTTCTTC | CASSFLLAGVEQFF | TRBJ2-1 | TRBV12-3/TRBV12-4 | many | TRBD2
TGTGCCAGCAGTGATCGGCTTCCGATCGGCACAGATACGCGGTATTTT | CASSDRLPIGTDTRYF | TRBJ2-3 | TRBV2 | NA | NA
TGCGCCAGCAGCCCGGAGGGGTTCTATAATTCACCCCTCCACTTT | CASSPEGFYNSPLHF | TRBJ1-6 | TRBV5-1 | NA | NA
TGTGCCAGCAGCTTAGATTCGGGGGGGTACGAGCAGTACTTC | CASSLDSGGYEQYF | TRBJ2-7 | TRBV11-2 | NA | TRBD2
TGCGCCAGCAGCGGACCGGGACAGGGTGTCACCGGGGAGCTGTTTTTT | CASSGPGQGVTGELFF | TRBJ2-2 | TRBV5-1 | NA | TRBD1
TGTGCCAGCAGCCCAACCGGGACTAGCGGGATAGATACGCAGTATTTT | CASSPTGTSGIDTQYF | TRBJ2-3 | TRBV7-2 | few | TRBD2
TGTGCCAGCAGTGTCCGAAGGACCAGCCAAGAGACCCAGTACTTC | CASSVRRTSQETQYF | TRBJ2-5 | TRBV2 | NA | NA
TGCGCCAGCAGCTTGGAGACAGGGGGCGCCTACAATGAGCAGTTCTTC | CASSLETGGAYNEQFF | TRBJ2-1 | TRBV5-1 | few | TRBD1
TGTGCCAGCAGCTTAACTAGCGGGATAGGTGAGCAGTTCTTC | CASSLTSGIGEQFF | TRBJ2-1 | TRBV7-2 | once | TRBD2
TGCGCCAGCAGCCCGACTAGCGTCACAGATACGCAGTATTTT | CASSPTSVTDTQYF | TRBJ2-3 | TRBV5-1 | NA | TRBD2
TGCAGTGCTAGAGAAAACCCCACACGGGGAGCTTTCTTT | CSARENPTRGAFF | TRBJ1-1 | TRBV20-1 | few | NA
TGTGCCAGCAGCAAAGCGAGACCCGTGGATGAGCAGTTCTTC | CASSKARPVDEQFF | TRBJ2-1 | TRBV21-1 | many | NA
TGCAGCGTACGTCCCGGGACAGGTATGAACACTGAAGCTTTCTTT | CSVRPGTGMNTEAFF | TRBJ1-1 | TRBV29-1 | many | TRBD1
TGTGCCAGCAGTTTGGAGGTTGGCATCGCCGGGACAGGGGGCACTGAAGCTTTCTTT | CASSLEVGIAGTGGTEAFF | TRBJ1-1 | TRBV12-3/TRBV12-4 | NA | TRBD1
TGCGCCAGCAGCTTGGTGGGGGACAGTGCCTACGAGCAGTACTTC | CASSLVGDSAYEQYF | TRBJ2-7 | TRBV5-1 | many | TRBD1
TGTGCCAGCACCAGGGTGGGTAGAGCTAACTATGGCTACACCTTC | CASTRVGRANYGYTF | TRBJ1-2 | TRBV2 | NA | NA
TGTGCCAGCAGCTCCAACATCGGGGGAGCGACAGATACGCAGTATTTT | CASSSNIGGATDTQYF | TRBJ2-3 | TRBV7-9 | NA | NA
TGTGCCAGCAGTTTTGGACAGAACAATCAGCCCCAGCATTTT | CASSFGQNNQPQHF | TRBJ1-5 | TRBV12-3/TRBV12-4 | few | NA
TGTGCCAGCAGACAAGGGCCTGAGCAGTTCTTC | CASRQGPEQFF | TRBJ2-1 | TRBV11-2 | few | NA
TGCAGCGTAGCCAGTAAATTGGAAGAGACCCAGTACTTC | CSVASKLEETQYF | TRBJ2-5 | TRBV29-1 | NA | NA
TGCAGTGCTAGAGATAGCGGTTCTACGTACGAGCAGTACTTC | CSARDSGSTYEQYF | TRBJ2-7 | TRBV20-1 | NA | NA
TGCAGCGTTGGCACTCTGGGGAATGAGCAGTTCTTC | CSVGTLGNEQFF | TRBJ2-1 | TRBV29-1 | NA | NA
TGCAGCGTACCGGGACAGAGCTCCTACGAGCAGTACTTC | CSVPGQSSYEQYF | TRBJ2-7 | TRBV29-1 | few | TRBD1
TGTGCCAGCAGCTCGATACCGGGACCTAATGAGCAGTTCTTC | CASSSIPGPNEQFF | TRBJ2-1 | TRBV7-9 | NA | NA
TGTGCCAGCAGGGCGGGGATGGGGACTGAAGCTTTCTTT | CASRAGMGTEAFF | TRBJ1-1 | TRBV7-9 | NA | NA
TGTGCCAGCAGCTTAGGACTCCCAGACTCGAACATTCAGTACTTC | CASSLGLPDSNIQYF | TRBJ2-4 | TRBV5-4 | few | NA
TGTGCCAGCAGCTTGGGGGGGACAGGGAACAATCAGCCCCAGCATTTT | CASSLGGTGNNQPQHF | TRBJ1-5 | TRBV5-6 | NA | TRBD1
TGTGCCAGCAGCCAAGTTGGGACAGGGAATGAGCAGTTCTTC | CASSQVGTGNEQFF | TRBJ2-1 | TRBV4-2 | few | TRBD1
TGCGCCAGCTCAAAAGGCGGCAGACAAGAGACCCAGTACTTC | CASSKGGRQETQYF | TRBJ2-5 | TRBV5-1 | NA | NA
TGTGCCAGCAGCGGACCGAGTCGGCTGGCCTCCTACAATGAGCAGTTCTTC | CASSGPSRLASYNEQFF | TRBJ2-1 | TRBV7-8 | NA | NA
TGTGCCAGCAGTTCGCCATCAATCTCTGGGGCCAACGTCCTGACTTTC | CASSSPSISGANVLTF | TRBJ2-6 | TRBV12-3/TRBV12-4 | NA | NA
TGTGCCAGCAGCGTACGGGTGTGGCGGGAAGTTATGGATGAGCAGTTCTTC | CASSVRVWREVMDEQFF | TRBJ2-1 | TRBV7-9 | few | NA
TGTGCCAGCAGCGCAGGAGCCTCCGGGACAGGGTCCTACAATGAGCAGTTCTTC | CASSAGASGTGSYNEQFF | TRBJ2-1 | TRBV11-3 | NA | TRBD1
TGTGCCAGCAGCCCGCTAAACGGGGCTAATGAGCAGTTCTTC | CASSPLNGANEQFF | TRBJ2-1 | TRBV5-5 | NA | NA
TGCAGTGCTAGAGTGGCGTTATACAATGAGCAGTTCTTC | CSARVALYNEQFF | TRBJ2-1 | TRBV20-1 | NA | NA
TGCAGTGCTAGATCTAGCGGGAGGGGAATGTGGGGCACAGATACGCAGTATTTT | CSARSSGRGMWGTDTQYF | TRBJ2-3 | TRBV20-1 | NA | TRBD2
TGTGCCAGCAGCTTAGCATTAGGCTCCTACAATGAGCAGTTCTTC | CASSLALGSYNEQFF | TRBJ2-1 | TRBV7-2 | few | NA
TGTGCCAGCAGGGTGGGGGAGGGCTACACCTTC | CASRVGEGYTF | TRBJ1-2 | TRBV6-1 | few | NA